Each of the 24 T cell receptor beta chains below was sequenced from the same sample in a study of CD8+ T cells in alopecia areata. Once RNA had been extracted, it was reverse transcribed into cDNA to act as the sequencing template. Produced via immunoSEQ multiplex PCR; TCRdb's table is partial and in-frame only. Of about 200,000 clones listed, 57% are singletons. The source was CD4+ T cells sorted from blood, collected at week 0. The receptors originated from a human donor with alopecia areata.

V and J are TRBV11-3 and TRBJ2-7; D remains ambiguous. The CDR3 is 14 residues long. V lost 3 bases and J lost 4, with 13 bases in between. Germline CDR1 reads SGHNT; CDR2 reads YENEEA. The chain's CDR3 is CASSFLGMGYEQYF. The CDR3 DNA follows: TGTGCCAGCAGCTTCCTAGGGATGGGGTACGAGCAGTACTTC.

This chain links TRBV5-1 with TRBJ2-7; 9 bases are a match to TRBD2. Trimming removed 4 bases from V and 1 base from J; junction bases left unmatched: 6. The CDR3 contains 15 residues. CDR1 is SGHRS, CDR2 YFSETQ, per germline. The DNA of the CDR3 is TGCGCCAGCAGCCCCTCAGCGGGGGGTTCCTACGAGCAGTACTTC. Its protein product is CASSPSAGGSYEQYF.

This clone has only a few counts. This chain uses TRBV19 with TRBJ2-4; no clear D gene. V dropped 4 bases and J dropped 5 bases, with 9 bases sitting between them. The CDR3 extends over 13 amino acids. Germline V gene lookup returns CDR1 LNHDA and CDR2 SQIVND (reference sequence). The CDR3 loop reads CASSKADENIQYF. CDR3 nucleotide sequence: TGTGCCAGTAGTAAAGCAGACGAAAACATTCAGTACTTC.

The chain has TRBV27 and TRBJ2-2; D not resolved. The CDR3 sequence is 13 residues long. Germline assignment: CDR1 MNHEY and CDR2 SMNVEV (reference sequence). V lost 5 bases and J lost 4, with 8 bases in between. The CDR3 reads CASSNIPTGELFF. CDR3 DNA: TGTGCCAGCAGTAACATCCCCACCGGGGAGCTGTTTTTT.

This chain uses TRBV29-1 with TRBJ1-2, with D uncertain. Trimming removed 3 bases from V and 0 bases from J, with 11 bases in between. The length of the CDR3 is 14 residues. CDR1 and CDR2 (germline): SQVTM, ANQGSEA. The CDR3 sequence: CSVEKATPNYGYTF. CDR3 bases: TGCAGCGTTGAGAAGGCCACGCCTAACTATGGCTACACCTTC.

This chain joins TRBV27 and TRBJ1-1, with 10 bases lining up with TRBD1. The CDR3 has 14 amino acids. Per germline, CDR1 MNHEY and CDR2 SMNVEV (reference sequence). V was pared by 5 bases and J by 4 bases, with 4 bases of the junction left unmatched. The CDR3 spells CASSRDRGVTEAFF. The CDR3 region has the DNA TGTGCCAGCAGTCGGGACAGGGGTGTCACTGAAGCTTTCTTT.

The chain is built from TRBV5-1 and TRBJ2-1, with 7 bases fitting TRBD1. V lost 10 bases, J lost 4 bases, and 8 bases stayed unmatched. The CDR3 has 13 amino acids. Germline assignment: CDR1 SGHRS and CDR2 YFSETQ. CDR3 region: CASVDRTYNEQFF. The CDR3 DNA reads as TGCGCCTCTGTGGACAGGACATACAATGAGCAGTTCTTC.

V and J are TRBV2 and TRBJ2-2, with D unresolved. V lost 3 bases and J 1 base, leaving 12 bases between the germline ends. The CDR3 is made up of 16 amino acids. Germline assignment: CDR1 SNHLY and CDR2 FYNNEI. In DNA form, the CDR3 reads TGTGCCAGCAGTGACTCCGGTATCCTGAACACCGGGGAGCTGTTTTTT. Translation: CASSDSGILNTGELFF.

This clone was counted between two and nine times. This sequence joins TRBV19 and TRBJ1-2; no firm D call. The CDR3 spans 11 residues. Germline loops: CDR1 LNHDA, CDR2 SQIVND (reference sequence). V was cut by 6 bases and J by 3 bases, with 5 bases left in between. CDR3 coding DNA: TGTGCCAGTAGACAATACTATGGCTACACCTTC. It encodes CASRQYYGYTF.

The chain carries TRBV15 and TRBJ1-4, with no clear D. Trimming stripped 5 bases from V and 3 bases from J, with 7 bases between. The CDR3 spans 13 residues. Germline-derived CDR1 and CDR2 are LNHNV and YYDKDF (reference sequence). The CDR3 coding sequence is TGTGCCACCAGCTTCGGCCCTAATGAAAAACTGTTTTTT. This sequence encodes CATSFGPNEKLFF.

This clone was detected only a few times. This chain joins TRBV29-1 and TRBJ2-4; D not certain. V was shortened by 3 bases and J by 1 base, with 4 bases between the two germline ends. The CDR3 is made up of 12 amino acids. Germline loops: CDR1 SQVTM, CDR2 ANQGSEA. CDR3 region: CSVEGAKNIQYF. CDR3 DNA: TGCAGCGTTGAGGGTGCCAAAAACATTCAGTACTTC.

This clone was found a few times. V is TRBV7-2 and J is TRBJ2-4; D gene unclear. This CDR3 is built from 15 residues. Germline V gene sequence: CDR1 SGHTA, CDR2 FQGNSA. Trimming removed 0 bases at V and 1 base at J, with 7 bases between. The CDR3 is CASSLAGMAKNIQYF. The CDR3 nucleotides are TGTGCCAGCAGCTTAGCAGGGATGGCCAAAAACATTCAGTACTTC.

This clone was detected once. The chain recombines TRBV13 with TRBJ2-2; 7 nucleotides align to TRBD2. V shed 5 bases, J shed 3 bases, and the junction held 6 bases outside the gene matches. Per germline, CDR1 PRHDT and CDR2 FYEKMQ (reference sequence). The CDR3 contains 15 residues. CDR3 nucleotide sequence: TGTGCCAGCAGCCCGCGGGAGTGGCACACCGGGGAGCTGTTTTTT. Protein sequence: CASSPREWHTGELFF. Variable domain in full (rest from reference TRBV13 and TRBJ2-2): AAGVIQSPRHLIKEKRETATLKCYPIPRHDTVYWYQQGPGQDPQFLISFYEKMQSDKGSIPDRFSAQQFSDYHSELNMSSLELGDSALYFCASSPREWHTGELFFGEGSRLTVL.

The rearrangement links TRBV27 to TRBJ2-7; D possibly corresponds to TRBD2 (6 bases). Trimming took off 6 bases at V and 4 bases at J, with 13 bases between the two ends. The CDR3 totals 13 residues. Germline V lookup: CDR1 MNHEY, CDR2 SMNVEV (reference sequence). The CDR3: CASSWPGSYEQYF. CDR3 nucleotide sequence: TGTGCCAGCAGCTGGCCCGGGAGTTACGAGCAGTACTTC.

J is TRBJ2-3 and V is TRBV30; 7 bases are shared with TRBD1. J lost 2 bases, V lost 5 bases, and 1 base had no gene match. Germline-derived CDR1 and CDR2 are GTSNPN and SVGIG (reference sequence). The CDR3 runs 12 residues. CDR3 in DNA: TGTGCCTGGGAGGGGGCCACAGATACGCAGTATTTT. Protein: CAWEGATDTQYF.

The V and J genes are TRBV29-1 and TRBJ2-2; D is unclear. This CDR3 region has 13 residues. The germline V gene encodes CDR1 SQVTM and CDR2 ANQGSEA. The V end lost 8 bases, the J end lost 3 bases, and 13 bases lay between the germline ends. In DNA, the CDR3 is TGCAGCACACTTCGCCCCTACACCGGGGAGCTGTTTTTT. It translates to CSTLRPYTGELFF.

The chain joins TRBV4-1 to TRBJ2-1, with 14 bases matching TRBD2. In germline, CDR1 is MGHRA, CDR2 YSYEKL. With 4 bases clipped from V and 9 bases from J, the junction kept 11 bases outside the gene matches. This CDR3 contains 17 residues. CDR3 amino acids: CASSPSPGTSGSGEQFF. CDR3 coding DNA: TGCGCCAGCAGCCCGAGCCCCGGGACTAGCGGGAGTGGTGAGCAGTTCTTC.

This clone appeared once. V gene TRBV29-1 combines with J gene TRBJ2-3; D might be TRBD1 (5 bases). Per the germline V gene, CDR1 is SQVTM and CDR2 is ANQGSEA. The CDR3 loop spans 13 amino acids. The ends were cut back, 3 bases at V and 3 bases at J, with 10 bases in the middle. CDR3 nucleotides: TGCAGCGTTGATCCCCAGGGAACAGATACGCAGTATTTT. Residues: CSVDPQGTDTQYF.

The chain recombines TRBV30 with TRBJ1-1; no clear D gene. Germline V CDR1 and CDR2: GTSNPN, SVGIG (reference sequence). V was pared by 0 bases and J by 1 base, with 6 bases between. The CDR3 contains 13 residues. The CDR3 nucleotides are TGTGCCTGGAGTGTACACTCGAACACTGAAGCTTTCTTT. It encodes CAWSVHSNTEAFF.

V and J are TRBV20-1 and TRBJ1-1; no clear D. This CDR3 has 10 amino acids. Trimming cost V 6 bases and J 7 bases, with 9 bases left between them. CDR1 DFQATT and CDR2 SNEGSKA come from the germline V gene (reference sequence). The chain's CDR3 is CSARHLEAFF. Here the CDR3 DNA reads TGCAGTGCCCGTCACCTTGAAGCTTTCTTT.

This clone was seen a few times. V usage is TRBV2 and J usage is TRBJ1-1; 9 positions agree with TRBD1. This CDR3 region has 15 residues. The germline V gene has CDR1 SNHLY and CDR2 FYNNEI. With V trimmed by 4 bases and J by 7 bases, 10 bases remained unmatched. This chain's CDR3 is CASSVEKPGQGEAFF. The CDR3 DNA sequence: TGTGCCAGCAGTGTAGAAAAGCCGGGACAGGGTGAAGCTTTCTTT. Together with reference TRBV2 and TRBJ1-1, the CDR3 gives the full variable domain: EPEVTQTPSHQVTQMGQEVILRCVPISNHLYFYWYRQILGQKVEFLVSFYNNEISEKSEIFDDQFSVERPDGSNFTLKIRSTKLEDSAMYFCASSVEKPGQGEAFFGQGTRLTVV.

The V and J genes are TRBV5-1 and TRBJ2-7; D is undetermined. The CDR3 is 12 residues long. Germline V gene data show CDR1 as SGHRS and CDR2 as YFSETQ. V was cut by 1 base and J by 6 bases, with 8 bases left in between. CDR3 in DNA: TGCGCCAGCAGCTTGTCCGGTGGCGAGCAGTACTTC. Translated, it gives CASSLSGGEQYF.

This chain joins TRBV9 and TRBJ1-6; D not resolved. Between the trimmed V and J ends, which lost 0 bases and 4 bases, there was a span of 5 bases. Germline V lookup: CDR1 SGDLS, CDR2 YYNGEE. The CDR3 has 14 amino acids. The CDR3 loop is CASSVGGYNSPLHF. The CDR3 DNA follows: TGTGCCAGCAGCGTAGGAGGATATAATTCACCCCTCCACTTT.

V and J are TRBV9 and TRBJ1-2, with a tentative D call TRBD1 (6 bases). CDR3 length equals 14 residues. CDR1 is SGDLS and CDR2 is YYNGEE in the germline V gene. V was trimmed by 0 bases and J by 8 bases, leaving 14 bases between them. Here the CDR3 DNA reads TGTGCCAGCAGCGTAGCTACTGGGGGCAGGGGCTACACCTTC. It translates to CASSVATGGRGYTF.